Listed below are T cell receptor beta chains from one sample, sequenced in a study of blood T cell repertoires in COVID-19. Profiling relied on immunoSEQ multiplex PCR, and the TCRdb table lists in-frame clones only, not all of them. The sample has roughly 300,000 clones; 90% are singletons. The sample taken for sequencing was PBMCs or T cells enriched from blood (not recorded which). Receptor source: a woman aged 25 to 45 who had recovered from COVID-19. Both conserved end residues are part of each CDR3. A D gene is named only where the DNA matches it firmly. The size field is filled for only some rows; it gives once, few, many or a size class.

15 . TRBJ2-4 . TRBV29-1 CSVEDRQGTRYIQYF TGCAGCGTTGAAGACAGACAAGGCACGCGCTACATTCAGTACTTC
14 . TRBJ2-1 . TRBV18 CASSPPKLDNEQFF TGTGCCAGCTCACCACCAAAACTAGACAATGAGCAGTTCTTC
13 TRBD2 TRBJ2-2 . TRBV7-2 CASVNRGAGELFF TGTGCCAGCGTGAATCGGGGGGCCGGGGAGCTGTTTTTT
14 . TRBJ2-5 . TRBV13 CASSFRQTQETQYF TGTGCCAGCAGCTTTAGACAGACACAAGAGACCCAGTACTTC
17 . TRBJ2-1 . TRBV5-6 CASSPYSSGVFSNEQFF TGTGCCAGCAGCCCCTACTCGTCGGGAGTTTTTTCCAATGAGCAGTTCTTC
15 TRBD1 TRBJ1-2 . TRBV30 CAWSVGQGAHYGYTF TGTGCCTGGAGTGTCGGACAGGGGGCCCACTATGGCTACACCTTC
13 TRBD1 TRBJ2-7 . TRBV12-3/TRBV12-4 CASSKDRAYEQYF TGTGCCAGCAGCAAGGACAGGGCCTACGAGCAGTACTTC
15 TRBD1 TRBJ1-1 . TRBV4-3 CASSQNRGPHTEAFF TGCGCCAGCAGCCAAAACAGGGGCCCGCACACTGAAGCTTTCTTT
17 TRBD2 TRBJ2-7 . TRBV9 CASSVKMRTSEAYEQYF TGTGCCAGCAGCGTAAAGATGAGGACTAGCGAGGCCTACGAGCAGTACTTC
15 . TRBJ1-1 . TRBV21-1 CASSKVGVGNTEAFF .
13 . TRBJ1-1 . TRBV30 CAWSPGSSAEAFF TGTGCCTGGAGCCCGGGGAGCTCCGCCGAAGCTTTCTTT
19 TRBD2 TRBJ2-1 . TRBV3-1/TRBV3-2 CASSQDTSGRAHPYNEQFF TGTGCCAGCAGCCAAGATACTAGCGGGAGGGCCCATCCCTACAATGAGCAGTTCTTC
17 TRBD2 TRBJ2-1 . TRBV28 CASSQTKLAGTLNEQFF TGTGCCAGCAGTCAGACCAAACTAGCGGGAACCCTCAATGAGCAGTTCTTC
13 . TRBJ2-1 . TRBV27 CASSPLQEGEQFF TGTGCCAGCAGCCCCTTACAGGAGGGTGAGCAGTTCTTC
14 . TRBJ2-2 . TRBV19 CASSIERVGGELFF TGTGCCAGTAGTATAGAGAGGGTTGGCGGGGAGCTGTTTTTT
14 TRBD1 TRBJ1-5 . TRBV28 CASSLGGQARPQHF TGTGCCAGCAGTTTAGGGGGACAGGCTCGGCCCCAGCATTTT
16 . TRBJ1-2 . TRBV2 CASSGLTGGGTVGYTF TGTGCCAGCAGTGGCCTTACCGGGGGTGGTACAGTCGGCTACACCTTC
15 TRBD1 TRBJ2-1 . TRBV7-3 CASSLVGQGMVEQFF TGTGCCAGCAGCTTAGTTGGACAGGGGATGGTTGAGCAGTTCTTC
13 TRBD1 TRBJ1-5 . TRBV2 CASRQTGTQPQHF TGTGCCAGCAGACAGACAGGGACCCAGCCCCAGCATTTT
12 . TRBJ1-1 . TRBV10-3 CATQQGVTEAFF TGTGCCACCCAGCAAGGGGTCACTGAAGCTTTCTTT
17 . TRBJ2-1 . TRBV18 CASSPPVTRSSYNEQFF TGTGCCAGCTCACCACCGGTGACTAGGAGCTCCTACAATGAGCAGTTCTTC
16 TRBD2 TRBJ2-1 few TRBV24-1 CATSDSGLAGGLEQFF TGTGCCACCAGTGATTCTGGACTAGCGGGAGGTTTGGAGCAGTTCTTC
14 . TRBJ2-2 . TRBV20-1 CSASGSDNTGELFF TGCAGTGCTAGTGGGAGCGATAACACCGGGGAGCTGTTTTTT
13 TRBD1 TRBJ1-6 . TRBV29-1 CSTRDSYNSPLHF TGCAGCACCCGGGACAGCTATAATTCACCCCTCCACTTT
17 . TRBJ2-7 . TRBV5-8 CASSFGVVNRAHNEQYF TGTGCCAGCAGCTTCGGAGTTGTAAACAGGGCGCACAACGAGCAGTACTTC
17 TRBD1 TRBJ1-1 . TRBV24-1 CATSDFWDRGWNTEAFF TGTGCCACCAGTGATTTTTGGGACAGGGGATGGAACACTGAAGCTTTCTTT
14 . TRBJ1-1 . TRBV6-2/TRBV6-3 CASSYGQRNTEAFF TGTGCCAGCAGTTATGGACAGAGGAACACTGAAGCTTTCTTT
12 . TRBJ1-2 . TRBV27 CASSTGNYGYTF TGTGCCAGCAGCACAGGGAACTATGGCTACACCTTC
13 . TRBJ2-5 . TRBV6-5 CASSPTVEETQYF TGTGCCAGCAGTCCGACAGTAGAAGAGACCCAGTACTTC
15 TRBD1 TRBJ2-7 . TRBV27 CASSFTGTAYYEQYF TGTGCCAGCAGTTTTACCGGGACAGCCTACTACGAGCAGTACTTC
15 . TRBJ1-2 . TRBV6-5 CASSPGRAPLYGYTF TGTGCCAGCAGCCCGGGGAGAGCTCCTCTCTATGGCTACACCTTC
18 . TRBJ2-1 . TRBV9 CASSVVSFGAPDYNEQFF TGTGCCAGCAGCGTAGTTTCTTTCGGAGCGCCAGACTACAATGAGCAGTTCTTC